Following are 12 T cell receptor beta chains from one sample sequenced in a study of blood T cells in healthy people across ages. A second PCR, run for roughly 7 to 12 cycles, used a sample-barcoded 5' primer plus a J-beta primer mix. MiXCR, applied by TCRdb to the 5' RACE reads, yields one record per CDR3 protein. The repertoire holds about 1.8 million distinct CDR3 sequences, with approximately 50% as singletons. The sequenced material came from blood. The receptors stem from a woman aged 40 to 55 in good health.

About this clonotype itself: Mismatch with germline at one junction end may stem from a read error. The V call is TRBV12-3 or TRBV12-4, the J call TRBJ2-1; 10 nucleotides agree with TRBD1. This CDR3 comprises 15 residues. The CDR3 sequence: CANSPGTGEGNEQFF. CDR3 DNA: TGTGCCAACAGTCCCGGGACAGGGGAGGGCAATGAGCAGTTCTTC.

This clonotype has only a few counts. The rearrangement links TRBV28 to TRBJ1-2; D unresolved. CDR3 length: 9 amino acids. Germline CDR1 is MDHEN and CDR2 is SYDVKM. V was clipped by 8 bases and J by 6 bases, with 4 bases between them. Written as DNA, the CDR3 is TGTGCCAGCCCTGATGGCTACACCTTC. This sequence encodes CASPDGYTF.

This clonotype came up a few times. The genes are TRBV5-1 and TRBJ2-1; 7 nucleotides agree with TRBD1. CDR1 SGHRS and CDR2 YFSETQ come from the germline V gene. The CDR3 runs 14 residues. J was trimmed by 3 bases and V by 4 bases; bases with no gene match: 4. This CDR3 is CASSTTGNYNEQFF. CDR3 bases: TGCGCCAGCAGCACGACAGGGAACTACAATGAGCAGTTCTTC.

The chain is built from TRBV4-3 and TRBJ2-1, with 8 positions matching TRBD2. CDR1 and CDR2 (germline): LGHNA, YSLEER. The CDR3 is 17 amino acids. The J segment lost 9 bases and the V segment lost 0 bases, leaving 13 bases of the junction unmatched. The CDR3 reads CASSQDLPGGPLFEQFF. CDR3 DNA sequence: TGCGCCAGCAGCCAAGATCTCCCGGGGGGGCCCCTTTTTGAGCAGTTCTTC.

J is TRBJ2-3 and V is TRBV6-1, with 9 bases matching TRBD1. Germline loops: CDR1 MNHNS, CDR2 SASEGT. The CDR3 is 16 residues long. V shed 5 bases, J shed 1 base, and the junction held 7 bases outside the gene matches. CDR3: CASSPGTGIGTDTQYF. CDR3 coding DNA: TGTGCCAGCAGTCCCGGGACAGGGATCGGCACAGATACGCAGTATTTT.

This clonotype is a singleton in its sample. The rearrangement joins TRBV20-1 to TRBJ2-1, with TRBD2 matching over 8 bases. The CDR3 runs to 17 residues. Germline V gene lookup returns CDR1 DFQATT and CDR2 SNEGSKA (reference sequence). With V trimmed by 1 base and J by 3 bases, 11 bases remained unmatched. CDR3 in DNA: TGCAGTGCTAGAGTATGGGCAGCGGGGGCTAACTACAATGAGCAGTTCTTC. Protein product: CSARVWAAGANYNEQFF.

This clonotype was seen only once. This chain joins TRBV27 and TRBJ2-7, with a weak D call TRBD2 (5 bases). The germline V and J ends were trimmed by 2 bases and 11 bases, with 16 bases remaining between them. The CDR3 runs 13 residues. From germline, CDR1 is MNHEY and CDR2 SMNVEV (reference sequence). DNA for the CDR3: TGTGCCAGCAGTTTAGGAGGCGGGCCTACTGAGTACTTC. It specifies CASSLGGGPTEYF.

The chain links TRBV5-1 to TRBJ1-1; no reliable D call. V lost 0 bases and J lost 2, with 11 bases in between. This CDR3 region has 15 residues. Germline assignment: CDR1 SGHRS and CDR2 YFSETQ. As DNA, the CDR3 is TGCGCCAGCAGCTTGGCCGGCCGTTTCAACACTGAAGCTTTCTTT. Translation gives CASSLAGRFNTEAFF.

In this sample, this clonotype turned up a few times. CDR3 nucleotides: TGCGCCAGCAGCTTGGTAGCTTCGTCGGGGAACACTGAAGCTTTCTTT. Amino acids: CASSLVASSGNTEAFF. This chain links TRBV5-1 with TRBJ1-1; no firm D call. CDR1 and CDR2 from the germline V gene are SGHRS and YFSETQ. Trimming pared 0 bases from V and 1 base from J, leaving 13 bases between. The CDR3 covers 16 residues.

This clonotype was detected a few times. The chain recombines TRBV5-1 with TRBJ2-1; maybe TRBD1 (6 bases). Trimming removed 4 bases from V and 4 bases from J, with 15 bases in between. CDR3 length: 15 residues. Germline V gene sequence: CDR1 SGHRS, CDR2 YFSETQ. DNA for the CDR3: TGCGCCAGCAGCCCCCCCCTGGACAGTTACAATGAGCAGTTCTTC. It is translated as CASSPPLDSYNEQFF.

The CDR3: CASSDRTQYF. The CDR3, as DNA: TGTGCCAGCAGTGACCGCACGCAGTATTTT. The rearrangement links TRBV6-2 or TRBV6-3 to TRBJ2-3; no definite D call. The V end lost 5 bases, the J end lost 9 bases, and 6 bases lay between the germline ends. Per the germline V gene, CDR1 is MNHEY and CDR2 is SVGEGT. The CDR3 extends over 10 amino acids.

The chain joins TRBV7-2 to TRBJ2-7; D is perhaps TRBD1 or TRBD2 (5 bases each). Germline loops: CDR1 SGHTA, CDR2 FQGNSA. The CDR3 extends over 13 amino acids. Deletions cut 5 bases from V and 3 bases from J, with 11 bases between. This CDR3 is CASSVRDHYEQYF. The CDR3 nucleotides read TGTGCCAGCAGCGTCCGGGACCACTACGAGCAGTACTTC.